This T cell receptor beta chain stems from a study of T cells after yellow fever vaccination. Study-level information: When fractions had low cell numbers, they were prepared with SMART-Seq v4 Ultra Low Input.

This clonotype was counted only a few times. Germline V gene lookup returns CDR1 SGHTA and CDR2 FQGNSA. Trimming removed 7 bases at V and 5 bases at J, with 14 bases between. CDR3 length equals 13 residues. TCRdb called the 5' RACE reads again in MiXCR, with one record for every CDR3 protein. The table shows 80,000 to 100,000 distinct CDR3 sequences, with almost 9% occurring only once. Study findings and constraints: Once the booster was given, most primary-vaccination clones reappeared, at approximately 97% for CD4 and roughly 85% for CD8. Only a small proportion of the clonotypes turned up in both the CD4 and the CD8 compartments, likely arising from convergent recombination. Though it reached lower strength, the secondary response hit its peak faster, day 5 versus 15.

This receptor was taken from a man in his late teens or twenties who received the YFV17D yellow fever vaccine. The sequences come from CD8+ T cells not binding an NS4B(214-222) dextramer, sorted from PBMCs, collected roughly 14 days after the first yellow fever vaccination. The V and J genes are TRBV7-2 and TRBJ2-5; perhaps TRBD2 as D (7 bases). The CDR3 reads CASNPGGRETQYF. The CDR3 DNA follows: TGTGCCAGCAACCCGGGGGGCAGGGAGACCCAGTACTTC.